This TCR beta chain was sequenced for a study of shared clonotypes between healthy human individuals. The CDR3 is 12 residues long. Germline CDR1 is PRHDT and CDR2 is FYEKMQ (reference sequence). Trimming cost V 5 bases and J 2 bases, with 6 bases left between them. Using immunoSEQ multiplex PCR, the repertoire was profiled, and TCRdb retains in-frame clones only, with some absent. The table includes 150,000 to 200,000 clones, 65% to 70% detected once. Overall study findings and caveats: Relative to memory subsets, naive subsets generally showed larger estimated richness.

To note about this clone: The target antigen is unknown.

The clonotype comes from a man aged 25-45 years in good health. The V call is TRBV13, the J call TRBJ1-2, with a weak D call TRBD1 (5 bases). The sequenced sample was memory CD4+ T cells sorted from blood. Stated subset: CD45RA-negative fraction. The CDR3 nucleotides are TGTGCCAGCAGCAAGGGGAACTATGGCTACACCTTC. It codes for CASSKGNYGYTF.